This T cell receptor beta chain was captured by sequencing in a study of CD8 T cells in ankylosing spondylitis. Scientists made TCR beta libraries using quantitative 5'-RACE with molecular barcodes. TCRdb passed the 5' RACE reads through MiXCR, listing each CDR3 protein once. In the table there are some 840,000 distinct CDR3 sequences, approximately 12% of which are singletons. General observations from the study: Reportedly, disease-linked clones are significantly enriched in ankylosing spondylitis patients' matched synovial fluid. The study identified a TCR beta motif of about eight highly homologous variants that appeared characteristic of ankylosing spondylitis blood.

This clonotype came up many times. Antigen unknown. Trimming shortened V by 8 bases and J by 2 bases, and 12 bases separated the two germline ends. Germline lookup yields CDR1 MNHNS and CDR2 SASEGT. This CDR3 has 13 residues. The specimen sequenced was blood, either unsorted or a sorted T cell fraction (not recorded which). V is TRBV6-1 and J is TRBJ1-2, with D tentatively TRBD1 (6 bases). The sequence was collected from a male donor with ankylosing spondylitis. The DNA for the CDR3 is TGTGCCAGCCAGGGGTTATTGAACTATGGCTACACCTTC. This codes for CASQGLLNYGYTF.